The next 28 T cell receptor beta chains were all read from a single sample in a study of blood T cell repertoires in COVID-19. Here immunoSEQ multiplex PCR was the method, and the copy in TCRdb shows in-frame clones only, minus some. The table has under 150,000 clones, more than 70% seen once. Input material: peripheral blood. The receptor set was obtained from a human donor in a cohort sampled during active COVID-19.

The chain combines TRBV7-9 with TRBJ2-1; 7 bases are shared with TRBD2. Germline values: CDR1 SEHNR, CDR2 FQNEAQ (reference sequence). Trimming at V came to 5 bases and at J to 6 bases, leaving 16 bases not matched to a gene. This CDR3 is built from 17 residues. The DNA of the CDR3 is TGTGCCAGCAGCCCCCTGGGAGCGGGGCGGCCGGGCAATGAGCAGTTCTTC. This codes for CASSPLGAGRPGNEQFF.

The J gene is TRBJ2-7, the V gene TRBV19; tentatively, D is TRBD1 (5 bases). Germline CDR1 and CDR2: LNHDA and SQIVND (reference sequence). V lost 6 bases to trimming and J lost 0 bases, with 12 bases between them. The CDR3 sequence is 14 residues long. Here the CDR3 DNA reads TGTGCCAGTAGGGCAGGGCCCTTCTCCTACGAGCAGTACTTC. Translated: CASRAGPFSYEQYF.

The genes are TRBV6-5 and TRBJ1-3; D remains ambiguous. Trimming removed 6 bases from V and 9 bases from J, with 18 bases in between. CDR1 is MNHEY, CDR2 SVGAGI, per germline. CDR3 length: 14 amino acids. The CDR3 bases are TGTGCCAGCAGCGTCCGACCGTCCCCTAGCACCATATATTTT. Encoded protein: CASSVRPSPSTIYF.

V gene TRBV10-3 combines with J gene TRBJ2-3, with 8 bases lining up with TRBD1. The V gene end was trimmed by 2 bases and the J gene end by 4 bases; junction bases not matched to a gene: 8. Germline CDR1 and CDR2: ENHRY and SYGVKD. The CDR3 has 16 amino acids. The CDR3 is CAISEGGQGMPDTQYF. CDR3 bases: TGTGCCATCAGTGAGGGTGGACAGGGCATGCCAGATACGCAGTATTTT.

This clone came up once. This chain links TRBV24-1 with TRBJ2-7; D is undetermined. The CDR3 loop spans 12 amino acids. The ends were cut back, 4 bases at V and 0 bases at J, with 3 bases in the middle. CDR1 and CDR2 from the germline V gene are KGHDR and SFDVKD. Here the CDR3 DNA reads TGTGCCACCAGTGACAGCTCCTACGAGCAGTACTTC. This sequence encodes CATSDSSYEQYF.

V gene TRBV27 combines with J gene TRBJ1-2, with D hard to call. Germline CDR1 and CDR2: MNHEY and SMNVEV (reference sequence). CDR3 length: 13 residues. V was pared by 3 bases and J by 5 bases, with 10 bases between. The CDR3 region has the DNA TGTGCCAGCAGTTTTAGAGGAATTTATGGCTACACCTTC. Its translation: CASSFRGIYGYTF.

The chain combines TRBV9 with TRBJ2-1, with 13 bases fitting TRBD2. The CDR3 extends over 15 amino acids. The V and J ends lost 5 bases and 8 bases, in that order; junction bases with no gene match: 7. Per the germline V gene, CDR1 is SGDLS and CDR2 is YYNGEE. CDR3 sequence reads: CASSTLAGGFDEQFF. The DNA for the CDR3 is TGTGCCAGCAGTACACTAGCGGGGGGGTTCGATGAGCAGTTCTTC.

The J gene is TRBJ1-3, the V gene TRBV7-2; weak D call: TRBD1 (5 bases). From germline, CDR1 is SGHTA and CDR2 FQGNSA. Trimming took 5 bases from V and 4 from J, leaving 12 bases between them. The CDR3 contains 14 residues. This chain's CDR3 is CASSPGQGGNTIYF. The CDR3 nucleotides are TGTGCCAGCAGCCCAGGTCAGGGAGGAAACACCATATATTTT.

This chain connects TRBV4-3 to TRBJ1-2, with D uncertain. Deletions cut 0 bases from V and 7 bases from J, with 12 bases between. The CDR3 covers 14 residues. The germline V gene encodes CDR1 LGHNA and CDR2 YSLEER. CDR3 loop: CASSQDPGSTGYTF. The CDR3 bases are TGCGCCAGCAGCCAAGACCCTGGCTCCACTGGCTACACCTTC.

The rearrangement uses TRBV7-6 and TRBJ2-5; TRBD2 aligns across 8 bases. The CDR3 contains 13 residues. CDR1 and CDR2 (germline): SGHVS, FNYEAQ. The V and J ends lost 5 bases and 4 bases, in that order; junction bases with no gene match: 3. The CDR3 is CASSPGGGETQYF. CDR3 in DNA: TGTGCCAGCAGCCCGGGGGGGGGAGAGACCCAGTACTTC.

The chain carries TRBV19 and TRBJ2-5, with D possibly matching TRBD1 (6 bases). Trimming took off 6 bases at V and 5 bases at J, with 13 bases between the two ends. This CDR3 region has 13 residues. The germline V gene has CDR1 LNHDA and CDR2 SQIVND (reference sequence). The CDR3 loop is CASSRTQGETQYF. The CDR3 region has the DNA TGTGCCAGTAGCCGGACTCAGGGGGAGACCCAGTACTTC.

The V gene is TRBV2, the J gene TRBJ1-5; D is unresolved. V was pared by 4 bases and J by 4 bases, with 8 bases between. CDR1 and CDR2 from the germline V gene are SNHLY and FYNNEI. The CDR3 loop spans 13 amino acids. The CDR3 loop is CASSVTGNQPQHF. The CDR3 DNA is TGTGCCAGCAGTGTAACGGGGAATCAGCCCCAGCATTTT.

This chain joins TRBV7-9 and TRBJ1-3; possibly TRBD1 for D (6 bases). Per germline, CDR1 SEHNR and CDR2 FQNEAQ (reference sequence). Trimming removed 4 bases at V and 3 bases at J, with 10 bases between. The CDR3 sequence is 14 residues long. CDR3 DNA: TGTGCCAGCAGCTCGCAGGGGATTGGAAACACCATATATTTT. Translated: CASSSQGIGNTIYF.

The chain's CDR3 is CASHSGTGVEEQYF. As DNA, the CDR3 is TGCGCCAGTCACTCCGGGACAGGGGTTGAAGAGCAGTACTTC. The rearrangement links TRBV5-1 to TRBJ2-7; the match to TRBD1 covers 10 bases. The CDR3 has 14 residues. Trimming at V came to 8 bases and at J to 7 bases, leaving 12 bases not matched to a gene. Per germline, CDR1 SGHRS and CDR2 YFSETQ.

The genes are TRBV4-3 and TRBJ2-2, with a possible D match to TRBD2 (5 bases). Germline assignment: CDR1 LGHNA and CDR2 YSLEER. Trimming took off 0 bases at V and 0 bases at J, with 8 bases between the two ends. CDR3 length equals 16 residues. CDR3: CASSQEKEANTGELFF. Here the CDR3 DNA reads TGCGCCAGCAGCCAAGAGAAGGAGGCGAACACCGGGGAGCTGTTTTTT.

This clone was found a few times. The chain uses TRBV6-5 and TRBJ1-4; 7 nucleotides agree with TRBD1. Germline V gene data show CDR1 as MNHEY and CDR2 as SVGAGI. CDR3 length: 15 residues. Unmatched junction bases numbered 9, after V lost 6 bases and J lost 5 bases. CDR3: CASRKVQGQNEKLFF. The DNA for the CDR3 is TGTGCCAGCAGGAAGGTACAGGGGCAAAATGAAAAACTGTTTTTT.

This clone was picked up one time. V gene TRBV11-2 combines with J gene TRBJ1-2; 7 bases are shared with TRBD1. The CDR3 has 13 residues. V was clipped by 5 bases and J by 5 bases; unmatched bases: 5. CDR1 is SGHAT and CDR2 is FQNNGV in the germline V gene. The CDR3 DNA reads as TGTGCCAGCAGCCGGGGACAGAAGTATGGCTACACCTTC. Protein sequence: CASSRGQKYGYTF.

CDR3 in amino acids: CASSQRGGRTGELFF. The CDR3 nucleotides are TGCGCCAGCAGCCAAAGGGGGGGTAGGACCGGGGAGCTGTTTTTT. V usage is TRBV4-1 and J usage is TRBJ2-2; tentative D call: TRBD2 (7 bases). Germline V CDR1 and CDR2: MGHRA, YSYEKL. The length of the CDR3 is 15 residues. The ends were cut back, 2 bases at V and 5 bases at J, with 12 bases in the middle.

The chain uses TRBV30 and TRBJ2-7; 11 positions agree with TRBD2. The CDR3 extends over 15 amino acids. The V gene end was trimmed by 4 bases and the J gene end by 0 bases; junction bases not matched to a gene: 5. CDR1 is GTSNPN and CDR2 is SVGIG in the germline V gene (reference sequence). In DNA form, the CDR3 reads TGTGCCTGGACCTTACTAGCGGGGGACTCCTACGAGCAGTACTTC. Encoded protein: CAWTLLAGDSYEQYF.

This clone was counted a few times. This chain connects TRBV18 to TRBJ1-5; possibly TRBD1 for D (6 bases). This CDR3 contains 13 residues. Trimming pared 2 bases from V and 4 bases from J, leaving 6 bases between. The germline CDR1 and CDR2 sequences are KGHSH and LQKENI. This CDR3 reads CASSPDRNQPQHF. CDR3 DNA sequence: TGTGCCAGCTCACCAGACAGGAATCAGCCCCAGCATTTT.

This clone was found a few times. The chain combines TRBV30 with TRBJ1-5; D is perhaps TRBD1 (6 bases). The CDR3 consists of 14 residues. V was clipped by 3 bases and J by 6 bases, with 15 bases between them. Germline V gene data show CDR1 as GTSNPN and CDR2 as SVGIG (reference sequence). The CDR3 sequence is CAWSLGGASQPQHF. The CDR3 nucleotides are TGTGCCTGGAGCCTTGGGGGCGCAAGTCAGCCCCAGCATTTT.

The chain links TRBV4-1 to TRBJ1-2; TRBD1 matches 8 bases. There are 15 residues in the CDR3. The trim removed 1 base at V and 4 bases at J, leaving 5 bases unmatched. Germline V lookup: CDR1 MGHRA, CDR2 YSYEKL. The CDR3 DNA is TGCGCCAGCAGCCAAGGGACAGGGCTGGGCTATGGCTACACCTTC. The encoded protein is CASSQGTGLGYGYTF.

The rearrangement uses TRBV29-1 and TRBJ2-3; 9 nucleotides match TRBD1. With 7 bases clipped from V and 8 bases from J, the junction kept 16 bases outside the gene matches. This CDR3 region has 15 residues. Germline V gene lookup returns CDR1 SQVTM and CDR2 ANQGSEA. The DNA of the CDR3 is TGCAGCGGCCGAGCCGGGACAGGGTCTTCAGGTACGCAGTATTTT. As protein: CSGRAGTGSSGTQYF.

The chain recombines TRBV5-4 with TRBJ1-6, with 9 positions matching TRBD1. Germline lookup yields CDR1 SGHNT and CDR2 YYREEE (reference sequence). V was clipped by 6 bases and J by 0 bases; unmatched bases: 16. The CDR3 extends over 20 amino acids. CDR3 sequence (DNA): TGTGCCAGCAACTCCCGGACAGGGGCCCTTCTTAGCTCCTATAATTCACCCCTCCACTTT. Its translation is CASNSRTGALLSSYNSPLHF.

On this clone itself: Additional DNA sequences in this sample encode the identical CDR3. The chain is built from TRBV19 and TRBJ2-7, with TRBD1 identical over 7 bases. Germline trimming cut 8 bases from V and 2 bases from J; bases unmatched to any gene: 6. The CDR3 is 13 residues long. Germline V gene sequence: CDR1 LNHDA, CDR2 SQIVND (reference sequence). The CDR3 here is CASSPGQTYEQYF. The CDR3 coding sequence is TGTGCCAGTTCCCCGGGACAGACCTACGAGCAGTACTTC.

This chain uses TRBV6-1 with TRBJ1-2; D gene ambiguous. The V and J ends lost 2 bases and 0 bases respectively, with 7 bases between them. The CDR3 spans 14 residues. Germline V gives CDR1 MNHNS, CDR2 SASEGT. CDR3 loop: CASSETSANYGYTF. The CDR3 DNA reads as TGTGCCAGCAGTGAAACGTCAGCTAACTATGGCTACACCTTC.

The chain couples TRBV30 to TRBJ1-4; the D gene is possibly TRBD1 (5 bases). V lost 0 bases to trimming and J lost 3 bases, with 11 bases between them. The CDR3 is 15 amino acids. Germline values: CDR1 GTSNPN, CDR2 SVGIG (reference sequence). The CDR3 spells CAWSVLWGANEKLFF. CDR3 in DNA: TGTGCCTGGAGTGTACTTTGGGGGGCTAATGAAAAACTGTTTTTT.

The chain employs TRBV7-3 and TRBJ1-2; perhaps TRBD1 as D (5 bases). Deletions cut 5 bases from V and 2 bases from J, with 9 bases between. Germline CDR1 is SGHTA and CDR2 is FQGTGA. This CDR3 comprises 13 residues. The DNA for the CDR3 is TGTGCCAGCAGCCAGGGCGGAAACTATGGCTACACCTTC. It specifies CASSQGGNYGYTF.